The 29 T cell receptor beta chains below were found in one sample sequenced in a study of cytomegalovirus exposure and HLA in healthy donors. Both 60 Vbeta primers and 13 Jbeta primers went into the PCR. Clones were sequenced by immunoSEQ multiplex PCR, and TCRdb holds only the in-frame ones, with some missing. The table for this sample gives 150,000 to 200,000 clones. Sequenced input: PBMCs. These receptors were obtained from a young woman in good health and CMV-seropositive.

J is TRBJ1-2 and V is TRBV29-1; weak D call: TRBD1 (6 bases). CDR3 length: 11 residues. Trimming removed 4 bases from V and 13 bases from J, with 16 bases in between. CDR1 and CDR2 from the germline V gene are SQVTM and ANQGSEA. CDR3: CSVVGGAGFTF. In DNA, the CDR3 is TGCAGCGTTGTTGGGGGGGCGGGATTCACCTTC.

This sequence joins TRBV6-5 and TRBJ1-1; TRBD1 aligns across 8 bases. V shed 4 bases and J 5 bases; nucleotides not matched to a gene: 6. Germline assignment: CDR1 MNHEY and CDR2 SVGAGI. The CDR3 has 14 residues. Here the CDR3 reads CASSSRTGRTEAFF. The CDR3 DNA reads as TGTGCCAGCAGTTCCCGGACAGGGAGGACTGAAGCTTTCTTT.

This chain uses TRBV4-1 with TRBJ2-2; the D is unclear. The CDR3 runs to 14 residues. Germline V gene lookup returns CDR1 MGHRA and CDR2 YSYEKL. With 4 bases removed from V and 0 bases from J, the gap between germline ends came to 6 bases. The CDR3 DNA reads TGCGCCAGCAGCCGGAGCGCGAACACCGGGGAGCTGTTTTTT. Its protein product is CASSRSANTGELFF.

The chain combines TRBV2 with TRBJ1-5, with 10 bases that match TRBD1. With 6 bases clipped from V and 4 bases from J, the junction kept 3 bases outside the gene matches. The germline V gene has CDR1 SNHLY and CDR2 FYNNEI. The CDR3 length is 14 residues. The CDR3 is CASRTGQGNQPQHF. The CDR3 nucleotides are TGTGCCAGCAGGACGGGACAGGGGAATCAGCCCCAGCATTTT. The variable domain in full, completed from reference TRBV2 and TRBJ1-5, reads EPEVTQTPSHQVTQMGQEVILRCVPISNHLYFYWYRQILGQKVEFLVSFYNNEISEKSEIFDDQFSVERPDGSNFTLKIRSTKLEDSAMYFCASRTGQGNQPQHFGDGTRLSIL.

V and J are TRBV30 and TRBJ2-7; possible D gene TRBD1, 6 bases. V lost 0 bases and J lost 5, with 14 bases in between. CDR1 is GTSNPN, CDR2 SVGIG, per germline (reference sequence). The CDR3 spans 14 residues. CDR3 DNA: TGTGCCTGGAGTGTAGAATACAGGGACCACGAGCAGTACTTC. It codes for CAWSVEYRDHEQYF.

This chain's CDR3 is CASSLGLVSETQYF. Written as DNA, the CDR3 is TGCGCCAGCAGCTTGGGACTAGTCAGTGAGACCCAGTACTTC. The rearrangement uses TRBV5-1 and TRBJ2-5, with a possible D match to TRBD2 (6 bases). Looked up from germline, CDR1 is SGHRS and CDR2 is YFSETQ. The CDR3 length is 14 residues. Deletions cut 0 bases from V and 5 bases from J, with 11 bases between.

V is TRBV14 and J is TRBJ2-5; D gene unclear. The ends were cut back, 5 bases at V and 0 bases at J, with 25 bases in the middle. The CDR3 has 19 residues. Germline V gene data show CDR1 as SGHDN and CDR2 as FVKESK. DNA for the CDR3: TGTGCCAGCAGCAAGATTGCGGTTATCGGTGAACGCCACCAAGAGACCCAGTACTTC. This translates into CASSKIAVIGERHQETQYF.

The rearrangement uses TRBV19 and TRBJ2-5; the D gene is possibly TRBD1 (6 bases). The CDR3 contains 14 residues. Germline assignment: CDR1 LNHDA and CDR2 SQIVND (reference sequence). V was cut by 6 bases and J by 4 bases, with 15 bases left in between. For the CDR3, the DNA is TGTGCCAGTAGAGGCTCAGGGGCGGGAGAGACCCAGTACTTC. This gives the protein CASRGSGAGETQYF.

The rearrangement joins TRBV5-1 to TRBJ2-2; TRBD1 matches at 9 bases. The germline gives CDR1 SGHRS, CDR2 YFSETQ. The CDR3 contains 15 residues. The V gene end was trimmed by 2 bases and the J gene end by 6 bases; junction bases not matched to a gene: 5. Here the CDR3 reads CASSFGGQGSGELFF. CDR3 coding DNA: TGCGCCAGCAGCTTCGGGGGACAGGGATCCGGGGAGCTGTTTTTT.

The chain uses TRBV2 and TRBJ1-1; D is unclear. From germline, CDR1 is SNHLY and CDR2 FYNNEI. The CDR3 length is 15 residues. The V gene lost 6 bases and the J gene lost 1 base, with 15 bases spanning the gap. The CDR3 reads CASSSVRVGNTEAFF. The CDR3 DNA reads as TGTGCCAGCAGCTCAGTGAGGGTCGGGAACACTGAAGCTTTCTTT.

J is TRBJ1-1 and V is TRBV2, with 7 bases aligning to TRBD1. The V and J ends lost 6 bases and 0 bases, in that order; junction bases with no gene match: 4. Germline lookup yields CDR1 SNHLY and CDR2 FYNNEI. This CDR3 region has 14 residues. The DNA of the CDR3 is TGTGCCAGCAGGCCGGGACAGTTGAACACTGAAGCTTTCTTT. Translated: CASRPGQLNTEAFF.

The chain uses TRBV7-2 and TRBJ1-5, with 7 bases identical to TRBD1. The CDR3 contains 17 residues. Germline lookup yields CDR1 SGHTA and CDR2 FQGNSA. The trim removed 3 bases at V and 0 bases at J, leaving 8 bases unmatched. CDR3 residues: CASSLGPGTASNQPQHF. The CDR3 DNA follows: TGTGCCAGCAGCTTGGGGCCCGGGACAGCTAGCAATCAGCCCCAGCATTTT.

This chain connects TRBV2 to TRBJ1-2, with TRBD1 identical over 7 bases. This CDR3 is 12 amino acids long. Germline V lookup: CDR1 SNHLY, CDR2 FYNNEI. J gave up 6 bases and V 3 bases, and 1 base lay outside the gene matches. The CDR3 here is CASSDRGNGYTF. The CDR3 bases are TGTGCCAGCAGTGACAGGGGGAATGGCTACACCTTC. The full variable domain, rest sourced from reference TRBV2 and TRBJ1-2, is EPEVTQTPSHQVTQMGQEVILRCVPISNHLYFYWYRQILGQKVEFLVSFYNNEISEKSEIFDDQFSVERPDGSNFTLKIRSTKLEDSAMYFCASSDRGNGYTFGSGTRLTVV.

The chain is built from TRBV15 and TRBJ1-2; 9 bases map to TRBD1. V dropped 3 bases and J dropped 6; count of bases not matched to a gene: 11. CDR1 and CDR2 from the germline V gene are LNHNV and YYDKDF (reference sequence). The CDR3 has 16 amino acids. The CDR3 DNA reads as TGTGCCACCAGCAGGAGGAGAGGGACAGGGAGGGATGGCTACACCTTC. Its translation is CATSRRRGTGRDGYTF.

The V and J genes are TRBV5-1 and TRBJ1-5; tentatively, D is TRBD1 (5 bases). CDR1 and CDR2 (germline): SGHRS, YFSETQ. The germline V and J ends were trimmed by 0 bases and 6 bases, with 10 bases remaining between them. The CDR3 consists of 14 residues. For the CDR3, the DNA is TGCGCCAGCAGCTTGGATAGGGGCGGTCAGCCCCAGCATTTT. This sequence encodes CASSLDRGGQPQHF.

The chain joins TRBV30 to TRBJ2-7; TRBD1 might be the D (6 bases). V shed 2 bases and J shed 4 bases, with 18 bases lying between them. CDR1 GTSNPN and CDR2 SVGIG come from the germline V gene (reference sequence). This CDR3 spans 15 amino acids. In nucleotides, the CDR3 is TGTGCCTGGAGTCCGCAGGGGTTGGGTTCTTACGAGCAGTACTTC. It specifies CAWSPQGLGSYEQYF.

The chain carries TRBV9 and TRBJ1-6; perhaps TRBD1 as D (5 bases). Trimming stripped 4 bases from V and 7 bases from J, with 9 bases between. The CDR3 has 13 amino acids. Germline V gene data show CDR1 as SGDLS and CDR2 as YYNGEE. CDR3 in amino acids: CASSPGQNSPLHF. CDR3 DNA sequence: TGTGCCAGCAGCCCAGGGCAGAATTCACCCCTCCACTTT.

The J gene is TRBJ2-2, the V gene TRBV7-8, with D unresolved. V was cut by 7 bases and J by 3 bases, with 6 bases left in between. This CDR3 has 12 residues. Germline CDR1 SGHVS, CDR2 FQNEAQ. CDR3: CASIYHTGELFF. The CDR3 DNA follows: TGTGCCAGCATCTACCACACCGGGGAGCTGTTTTTT.

The V call is TRBV6-1, the J call TRBJ1-1; 7 bases align to TRBD1. Germline V gives CDR1 MNHNS, CDR2 SASEGT. The ends lost 3 bases at V and 5 bases at J; junction bases unmatched: 9. CDR3 length: 15 amino acids. The CDR3 coding sequence is TGTGCCAGCAGTGACCAGACAGGGTGGGAAACTGAAGCTTTCTTT. Its translation is CASSDQTGWETEAFF.

The rearrangement joins TRBV6-5 to TRBJ1-1, with a tentative D call TRBD1 (6 bases). The CDR3 consists of 14 residues. V was clipped by 2 bases and J by 2 bases, with 9 bases between them. Germline loops: CDR1 MNHEY, CDR2 SVGAGI. CDR3 sequence: CASSYGGANTEAFF. In DNA form, the CDR3 reads TGTGCCAGCAGTTACGGGGGGGCTAACACTGAAGCTTTCTTT.

This sequence joins TRBV4-1 and TRBJ1-5; maybe TRBD1 (6 bases). In germline, CDR1 is MGHRA, CDR2 YSYEKL. The CDR3 consists of 16 residues. V lost 0 bases and J 2 bases, leaving 11 bases between the germline ends. CDR3 coding DNA: TGCGCCAGCAGCCAAGAAGGGGGTTTGGGCAATCAGCCCCAGCATTTT. Translation: CASSQEGGLGNQPQHF.

In regard to this clone: Compared with germline, one end of the junction differs, possibly owing to a read error. V is TRBV18 and J is TRBJ1-2; a possible D gene is TRBD1 (6 bases). This CDR3 has 12 amino acids. The germline CDR1 and CDR2 sequences are KGHSH and LQKENI. CDR3 coding DNA: TGTGCCAGCTCACCGACAGGTCCTACCGCCCTCTTC. It specifies CASSPTGPTALF.

This chain connects TRBV5-1 to TRBJ2-7, with 8 nucleotides matching TRBD1. The germline V gene has CDR1 SGHRS and CDR2 YFSETQ. The trim removed 3 bases at V and 4 bases at J, leaving 12 bases unmatched. The CDR3 contains 16 residues. CDR3 residues: CASSSTPRGRGYEQYF. The DNA for the CDR3 is TGCGCCAGCAGCTCGACTCCCAGGGGGCGAGGGTACGAGCAGTACTTC.

This rearrangement joins TRBV25-1 to TRBJ1-1; unclear D gene. The CDR3 has 13 residues. Germline V gene lookup returns CDR1 MGHDK and CDR2 SYGVNS. Trimming shortened V by 9 bases and J by 4 bases, and 15 bases separated the two germline ends. For the CDR3, the DNA is TGTGCCAGTACTTTTGCCGGCGGCACTGAAGCTTTCTTT. This codes for CASTFAGGTEAFF.

This sequence joins TRBV5-8 and TRBJ1-1; 7 nucleotides match TRBD1. The germline V gene encodes CDR1 SGHTS and CDR2 YDEGEE. The CDR3 loop spans 17 amino acids. Unmatched junction bases numbered 13, after V lost 4 bases and J lost 1 base. CDR3 DNA sequence: TGTGCCAGCAGCCTCAATTCCGGGACAGTGAAGAACACTGAAGCTTTCTTT. As protein: CASSLNSGTVKNTEAFF.

For the CDR3, the DNA is TGTGCCACCAGCAGAGGAGACAGGGCGTATGGCTACACCTTC. The encoded protein is CATSRGDRAYGYTF. The V and J genes are TRBV15 and TRBJ1-2, with 7 bases lining up with TRBD1. The CDR3 is 14 amino acids. V shed 1 base, J shed 5 bases, and the junction held 4 bases outside the gene matches. Germline V CDR1 and CDR2: LNHNV, YYDKDF (reference sequence).

This chain joins TRBV5-5 and TRBJ1-1, with 8 bases identical to TRBD1. The CDR3 contains 16 residues. CDR1 and CDR2 from the germline V gene are SGHKS and YYEKEE (reference sequence). V lost 3 bases to trimming and J lost 4 bases; unmatched junction nucleotides: 11. The CDR3 region is CASSSDRAATSTEAFF. CDR3 sequence (DNA): TGTGCCAGCAGCTCGGACAGGGCGGCTACGAGCACTGAAGCTTTCTTT.

The genes are TRBV7-9 and TRBJ1-2; TRBD1 might be the D (6 bases). Trimming pared 5 bases from V and 4 bases from J, leaving 14 bases between. The CDR3 loop spans 14 amino acids. Germline V lookup: CDR1 SEHNR, CDR2 FQNEAQ (reference sequence). CDR3 amino acids: CASSPPGQPYGYTF. The CDR3 nucleotides read TGTGCCAGCAGCCCCCCTGGACAGCCCTATGGCTACACCTTC.

This chain joins TRBV7-2 and TRBJ2-4, with TRBD2 identical over 7 bases. CDR1 and CDR2 from the germline V gene are SGHTA and FQGNSA. The CDR3 runs 18 residues. Trimming took 6 bases from V and 0 from J; bases not matched to a gene: 14. The CDR3 DNA follows: TGTGCCAGCAGACCGGAGCGGGGCAGTAGTAGAGCCAAAAACATTCAGTACTTC. Translated: CASRPERGSSRAKNIQYF.